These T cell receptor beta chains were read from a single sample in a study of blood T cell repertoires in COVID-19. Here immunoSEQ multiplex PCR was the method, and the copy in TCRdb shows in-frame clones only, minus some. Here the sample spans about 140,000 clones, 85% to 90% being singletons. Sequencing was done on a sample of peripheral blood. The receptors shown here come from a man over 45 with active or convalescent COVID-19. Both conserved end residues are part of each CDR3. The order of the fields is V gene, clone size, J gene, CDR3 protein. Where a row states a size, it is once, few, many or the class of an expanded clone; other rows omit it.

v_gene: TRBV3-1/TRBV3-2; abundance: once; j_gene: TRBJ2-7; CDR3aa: CASSRGGGTGEYEQYF
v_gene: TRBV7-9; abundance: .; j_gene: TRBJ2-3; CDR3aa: CASSLTGPSTDTQYF
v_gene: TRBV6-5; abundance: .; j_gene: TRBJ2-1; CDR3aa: CASSRGNEQFF
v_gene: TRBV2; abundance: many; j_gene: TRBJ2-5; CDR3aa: CASSEVGTGGLETQYF
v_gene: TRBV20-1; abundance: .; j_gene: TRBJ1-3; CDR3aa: CSARQGNTIYF
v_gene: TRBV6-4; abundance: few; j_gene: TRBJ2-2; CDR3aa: CASSLRLAGGPKDTGELFF
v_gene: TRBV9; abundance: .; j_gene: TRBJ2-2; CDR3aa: CASSDTSGRAPGELFF
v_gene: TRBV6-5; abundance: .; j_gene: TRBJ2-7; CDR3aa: CASSYPKSEQYF
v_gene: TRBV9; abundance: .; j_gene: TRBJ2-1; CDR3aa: CASRPSANGEQFF
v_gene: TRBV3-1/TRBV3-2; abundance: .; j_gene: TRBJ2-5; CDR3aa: CASTPRTSPFSGRESETQYF
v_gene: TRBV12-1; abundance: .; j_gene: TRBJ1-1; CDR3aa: CASSLDLNTEAFF
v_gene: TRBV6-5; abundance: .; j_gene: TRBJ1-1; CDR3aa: CASLTGTEAFF
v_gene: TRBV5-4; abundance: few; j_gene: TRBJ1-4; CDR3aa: CASSPTGSTTNEKLFF
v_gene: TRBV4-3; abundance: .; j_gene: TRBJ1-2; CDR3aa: CASSQDREASIGYTF
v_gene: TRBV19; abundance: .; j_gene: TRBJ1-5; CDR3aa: CASSELSNQPQHF
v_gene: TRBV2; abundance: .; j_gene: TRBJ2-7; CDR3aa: CASSDVKLAGNEQYF
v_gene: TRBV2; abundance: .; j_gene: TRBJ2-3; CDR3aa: CASSGSAGGYTDTQYF